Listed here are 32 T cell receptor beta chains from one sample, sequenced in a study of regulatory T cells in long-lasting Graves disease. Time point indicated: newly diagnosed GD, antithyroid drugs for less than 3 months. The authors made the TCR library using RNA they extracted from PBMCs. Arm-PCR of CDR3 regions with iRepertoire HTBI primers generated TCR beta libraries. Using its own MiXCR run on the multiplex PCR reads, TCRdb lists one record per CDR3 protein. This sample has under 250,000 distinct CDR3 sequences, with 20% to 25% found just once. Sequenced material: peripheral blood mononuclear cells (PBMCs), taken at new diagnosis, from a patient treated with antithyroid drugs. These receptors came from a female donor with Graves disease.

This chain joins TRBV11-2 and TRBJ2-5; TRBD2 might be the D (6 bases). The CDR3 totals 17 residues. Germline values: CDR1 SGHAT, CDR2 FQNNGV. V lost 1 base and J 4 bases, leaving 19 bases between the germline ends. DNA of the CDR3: TGTGCCAGCAGCTTAGCCCCAAGTCCGGCCGGGAGAGAGACCCAGTACTTC. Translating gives CASSLAPSPAGRETQYF.

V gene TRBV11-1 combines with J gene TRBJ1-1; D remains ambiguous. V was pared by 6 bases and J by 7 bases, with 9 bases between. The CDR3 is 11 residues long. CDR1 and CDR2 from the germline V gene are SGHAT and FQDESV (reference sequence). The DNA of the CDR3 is TGTGCCAGCAGGCCGGGAAATGAAGCTTTCTTT. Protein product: CASRPGNEAFF.

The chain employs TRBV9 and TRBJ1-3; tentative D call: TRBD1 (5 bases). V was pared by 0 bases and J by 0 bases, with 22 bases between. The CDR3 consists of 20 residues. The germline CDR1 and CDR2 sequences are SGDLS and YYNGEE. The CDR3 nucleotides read TGTGCCAGCAGCGTAGGAGAGTTGGGGCAGGTGCCGATCTCTGGAAACACCATATATTTT. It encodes CASSVGELGQVPISGNTIYF. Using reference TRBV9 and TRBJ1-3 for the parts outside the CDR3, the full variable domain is DSGVTQTPKHLITATGQRVTLRCSPRSGDLSVYWYQQSLDQGLQFLIQYYNGEERAKGNILERFSAQQFPDLHSELNLSSLELGDSALYFCASSVGELGQVPISGNTIYFGEGSWLTVV.

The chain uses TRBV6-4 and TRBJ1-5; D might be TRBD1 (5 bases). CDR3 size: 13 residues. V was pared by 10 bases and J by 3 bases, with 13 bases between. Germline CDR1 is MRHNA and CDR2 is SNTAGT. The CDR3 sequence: CANLQGHNQPQHF. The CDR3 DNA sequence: TGTGCCAACCTTCAGGGCCACAATCAGCCCCAGCATTTT.

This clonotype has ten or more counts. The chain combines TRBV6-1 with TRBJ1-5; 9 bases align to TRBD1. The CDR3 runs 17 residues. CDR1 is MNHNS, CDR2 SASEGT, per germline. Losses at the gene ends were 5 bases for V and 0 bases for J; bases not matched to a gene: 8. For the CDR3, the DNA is TGTGCCAGCAGTCCGGGACAGGGTATCCGTAGCAATCAGCCCCAGCATTTT. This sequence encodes CASSPGQGIRSNQPQHF.

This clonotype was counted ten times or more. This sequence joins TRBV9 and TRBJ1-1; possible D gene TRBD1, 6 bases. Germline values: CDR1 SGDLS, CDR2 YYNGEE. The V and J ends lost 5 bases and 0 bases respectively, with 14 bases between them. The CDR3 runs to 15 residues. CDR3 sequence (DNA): TGTGCCAGCAGTTCCGGACAGCGTTTGAACACTGAAGCTTTCTTT. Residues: CASSSGQRLNTEAFF.

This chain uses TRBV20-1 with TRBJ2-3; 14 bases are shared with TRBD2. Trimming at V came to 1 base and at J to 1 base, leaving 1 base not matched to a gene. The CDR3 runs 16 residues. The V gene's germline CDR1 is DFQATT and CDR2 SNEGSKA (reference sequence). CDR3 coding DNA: TGCAGTGCTAGAGTGGGACTAGCGGGGGGCACAGATACGCAGTATTTT. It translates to CSARVGLAGGTDTQYF.

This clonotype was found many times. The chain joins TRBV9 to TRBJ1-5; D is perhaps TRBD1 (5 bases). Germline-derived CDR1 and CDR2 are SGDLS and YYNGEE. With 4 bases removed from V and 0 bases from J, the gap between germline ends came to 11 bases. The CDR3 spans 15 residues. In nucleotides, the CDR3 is TGTGCCAGCAGCACTACAGGATATAGCAATCAGCCCCAGCATTTT. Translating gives CASSTTGYSNQPQHF.

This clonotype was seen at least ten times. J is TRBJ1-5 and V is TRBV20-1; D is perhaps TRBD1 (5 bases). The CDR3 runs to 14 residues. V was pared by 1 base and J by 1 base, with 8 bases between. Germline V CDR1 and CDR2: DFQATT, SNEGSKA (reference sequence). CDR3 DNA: TGCAGTGCTAGAGTGCAGGGCAGCAATCAGCCCCAGCATTTT. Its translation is CSARVQGSNQPQHF.

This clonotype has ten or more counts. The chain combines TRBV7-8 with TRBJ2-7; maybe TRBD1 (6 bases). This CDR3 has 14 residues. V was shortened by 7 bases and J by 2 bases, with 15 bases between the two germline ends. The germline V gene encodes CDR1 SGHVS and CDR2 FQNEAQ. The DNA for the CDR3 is TGTGCCAGCACCAGCCAGGGGCTAACCTACGAGCAGTACTTC. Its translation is CASTSQGLTYEQYF.

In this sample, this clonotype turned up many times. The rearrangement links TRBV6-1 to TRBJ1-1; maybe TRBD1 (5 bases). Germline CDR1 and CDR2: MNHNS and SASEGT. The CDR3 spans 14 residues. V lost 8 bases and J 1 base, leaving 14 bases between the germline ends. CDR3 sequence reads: CASFVDGGNTEAFF. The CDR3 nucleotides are TGTGCCAGCTTTGTCGACGGGGGGAACACTGAAGCTTTCTTT.

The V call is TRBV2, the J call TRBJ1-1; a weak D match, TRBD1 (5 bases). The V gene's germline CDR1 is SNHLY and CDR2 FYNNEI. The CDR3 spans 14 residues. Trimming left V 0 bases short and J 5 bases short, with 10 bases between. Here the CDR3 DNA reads TGTGCCAGCAGTGAAGCGCTTGGGGGGACTGAAGCTTTCTTT. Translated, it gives CASSEALGGTEAFF.

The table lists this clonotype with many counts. The CDR3 DNA is TGTGCCAGCAGCTCCCGCGGGGGGCCTCGCTCCTACAATGAGCAGTTCTTC. This sequence encodes CASSSRGGPRSYNEQFF. This chain connects TRBV7-8 to TRBJ2-1, with 8 bases matching TRBD2. The germline gives CDR1 SGHVS, CDR2 FQNEAQ. Losses at the gene ends were 4 bases for V and 0 bases for J; bases not matched to a gene: 8. CDR3 length equals 17 residues.

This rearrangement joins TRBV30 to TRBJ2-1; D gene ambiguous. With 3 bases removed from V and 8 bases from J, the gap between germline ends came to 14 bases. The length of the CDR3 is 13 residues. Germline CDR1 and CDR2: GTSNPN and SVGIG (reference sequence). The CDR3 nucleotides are TGTGCCTGGAGCCGTCAAAGCACCCATGAGCAGTTCTTC. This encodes CAWSRQSTHEQFF.

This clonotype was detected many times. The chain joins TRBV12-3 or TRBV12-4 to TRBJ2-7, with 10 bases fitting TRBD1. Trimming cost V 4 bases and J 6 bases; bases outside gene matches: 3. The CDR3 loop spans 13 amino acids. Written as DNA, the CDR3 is TGTGCCAGCAGTTGGGGGGACAGGGGCGAGCAGTACTTC. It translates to CASSWGDRGEQYF.

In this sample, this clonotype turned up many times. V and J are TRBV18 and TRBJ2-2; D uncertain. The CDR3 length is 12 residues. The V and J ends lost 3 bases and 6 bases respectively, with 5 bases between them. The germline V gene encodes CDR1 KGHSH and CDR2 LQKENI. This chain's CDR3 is CASSPKPGELFF. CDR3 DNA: TGTGCCAGCTCACCTAAGCCCGGGGAGCTGTTTTTT.

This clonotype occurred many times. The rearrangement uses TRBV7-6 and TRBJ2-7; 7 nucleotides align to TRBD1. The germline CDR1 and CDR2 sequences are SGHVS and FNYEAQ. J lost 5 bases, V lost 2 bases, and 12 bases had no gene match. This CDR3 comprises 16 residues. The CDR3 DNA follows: TGTGCCAGCAGCTTATACAGGGGCCCTTCAAAGAACGAGCAGTACTTC. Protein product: CASSLYRGPSKNEQYF.

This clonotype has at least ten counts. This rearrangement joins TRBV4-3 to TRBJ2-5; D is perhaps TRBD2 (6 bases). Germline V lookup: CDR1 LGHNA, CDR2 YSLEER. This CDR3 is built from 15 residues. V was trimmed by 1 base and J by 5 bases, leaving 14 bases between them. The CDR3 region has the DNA TGCGCCAGCAGCCAAGGTTGGAGGGGCGGGGAGACCCAGTACTTC. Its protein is CASSQGWRGGETQYF.

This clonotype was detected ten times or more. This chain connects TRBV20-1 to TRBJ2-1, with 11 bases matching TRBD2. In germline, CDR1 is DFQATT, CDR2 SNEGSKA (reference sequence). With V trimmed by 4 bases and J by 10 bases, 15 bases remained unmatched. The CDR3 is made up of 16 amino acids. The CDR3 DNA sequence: TGCAGTGCTACCTGGATCAATAGCGGGAGGGCTAAGGAGCAGTTCTTC. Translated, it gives CSATWINSGRAKEQFF.

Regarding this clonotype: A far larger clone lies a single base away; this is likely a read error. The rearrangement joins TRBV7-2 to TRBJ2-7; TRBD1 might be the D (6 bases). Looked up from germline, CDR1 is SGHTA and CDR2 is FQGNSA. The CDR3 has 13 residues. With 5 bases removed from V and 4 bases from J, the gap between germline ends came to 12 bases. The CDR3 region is CASSRTEFYEQYF. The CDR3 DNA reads TGTGCCAGCAGCCGGACAGAGTTTTACGAGCAGTACTTC.

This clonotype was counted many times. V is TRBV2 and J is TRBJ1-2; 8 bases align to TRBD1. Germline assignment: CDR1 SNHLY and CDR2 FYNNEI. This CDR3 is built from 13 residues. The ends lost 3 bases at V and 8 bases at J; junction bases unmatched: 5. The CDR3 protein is CASSDRQGAGYTF. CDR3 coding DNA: TGTGCCAGCAGTGATCGGCAGGGGGCCGGCTACACCTTC.

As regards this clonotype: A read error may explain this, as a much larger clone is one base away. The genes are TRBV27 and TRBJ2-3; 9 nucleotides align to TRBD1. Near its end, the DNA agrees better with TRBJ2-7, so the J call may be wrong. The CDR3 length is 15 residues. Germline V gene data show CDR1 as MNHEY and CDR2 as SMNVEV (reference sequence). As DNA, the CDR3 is TGTGCCAGCGGGCCCGGGACAGGGAGGTGGTACGGGCAGTACTTC. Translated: CASGPGTGRWYGQYF.

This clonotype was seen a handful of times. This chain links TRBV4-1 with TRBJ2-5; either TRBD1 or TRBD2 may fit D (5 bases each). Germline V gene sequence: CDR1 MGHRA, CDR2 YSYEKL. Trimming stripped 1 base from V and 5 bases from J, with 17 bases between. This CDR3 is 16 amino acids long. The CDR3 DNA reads TGCGCCAGCAGCCAAGCGGGACGGGCCCCAGGGGAGACCCAGTACTTC. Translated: CASSQAGRAPGETQYF.

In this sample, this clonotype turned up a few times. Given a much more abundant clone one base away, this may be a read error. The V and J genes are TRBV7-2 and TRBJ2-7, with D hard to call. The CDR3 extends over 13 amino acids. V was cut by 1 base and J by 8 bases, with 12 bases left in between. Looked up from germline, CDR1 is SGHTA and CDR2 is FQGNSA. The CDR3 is CASSLDTTLKQYF. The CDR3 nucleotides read TGTGCCAGCAGCTTAGATACGACTCTCAAGCAGTACTTC.

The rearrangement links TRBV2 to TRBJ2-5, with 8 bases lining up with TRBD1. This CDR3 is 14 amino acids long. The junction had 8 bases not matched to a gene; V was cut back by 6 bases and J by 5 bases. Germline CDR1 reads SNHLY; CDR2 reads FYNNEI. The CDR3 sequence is CASRQSGGGETQYF. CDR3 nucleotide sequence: TGTGCCAGCAGGCAGTCAGGGGGCGGGGAGACCCAGTACTTC. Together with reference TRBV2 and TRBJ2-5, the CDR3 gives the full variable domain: EPEVTQTPSHQVTQMGQEVILRCVPISNHLYFYWYRQILGQKVEFLVSFYNNEISEKSEIFDDQFSVERPDGSNFTLKIRSTKLEDSAMYFCASRQSGGGETQYFGPGTRLLVL.

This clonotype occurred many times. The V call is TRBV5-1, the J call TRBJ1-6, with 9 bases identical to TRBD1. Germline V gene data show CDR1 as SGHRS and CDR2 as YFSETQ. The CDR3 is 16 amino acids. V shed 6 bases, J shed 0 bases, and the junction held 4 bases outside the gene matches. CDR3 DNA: TGCGCCAGCACCACAGGGGGCGCCTCCTATAATTCACCCCTCCACTTT. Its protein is CASTTGGASYNSPLHF.

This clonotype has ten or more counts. The CDR3 loop is CASTLGFTDTQYF. Here the CDR3 DNA reads TGTGCCAGCACCCTCGGGTTCACAGATACGCAGTATTTT. The chain employs TRBV6-1 and TRBJ2-3; D gene ambiguous. The germline gives CDR1 MNHNS, CDR2 SASEGT. Trimming removed 7 bases at V and 2 bases at J, with 10 bases between. The CDR3 has 13 residues.

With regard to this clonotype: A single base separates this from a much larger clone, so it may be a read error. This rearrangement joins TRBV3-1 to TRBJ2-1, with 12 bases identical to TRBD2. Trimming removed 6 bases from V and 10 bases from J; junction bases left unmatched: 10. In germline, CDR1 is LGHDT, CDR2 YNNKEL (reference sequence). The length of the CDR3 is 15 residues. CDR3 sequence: CASRTTSGGTYEQFF. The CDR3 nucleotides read TGTGCCAGCAGAACTACTAGCGGGGGGACCTACGAGCAGTTCTTC.

For the CDR3, the DNA is TGTGCCAGCAGCCAAGAATGGCAGGGACTCTATGGCTACACCTTC. Amino acids: CASSQEWQGLYGYTF. The chain combines TRBV3-1 with TRBJ1-2; D possibly corresponds to TRBD1 (5 bases). CDR1 and CDR2 (germline): LGHDT, YNNKEL (reference sequence). V shed 0 bases and J shed 4 bases, with 12 bases lying between them. This CDR3 is 15 amino acids long.

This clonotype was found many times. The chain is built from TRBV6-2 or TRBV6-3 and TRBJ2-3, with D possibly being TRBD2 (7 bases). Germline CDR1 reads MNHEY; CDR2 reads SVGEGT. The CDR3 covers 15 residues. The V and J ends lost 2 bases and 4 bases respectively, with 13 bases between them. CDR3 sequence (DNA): TGTGCCAGCAGTTACACCCTCGGGGGGCCAGATACGCAGTATTTT. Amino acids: CASSYTLGGPDTQYF.

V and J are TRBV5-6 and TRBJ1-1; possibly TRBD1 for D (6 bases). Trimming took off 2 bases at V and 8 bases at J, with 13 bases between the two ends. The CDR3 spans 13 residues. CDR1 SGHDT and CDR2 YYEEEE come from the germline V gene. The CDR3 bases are TGTGCCAGCAGCTTTCAGGGGAGCGCAGAAGCTTTCTTT. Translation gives CASSFQGSAEAFF.

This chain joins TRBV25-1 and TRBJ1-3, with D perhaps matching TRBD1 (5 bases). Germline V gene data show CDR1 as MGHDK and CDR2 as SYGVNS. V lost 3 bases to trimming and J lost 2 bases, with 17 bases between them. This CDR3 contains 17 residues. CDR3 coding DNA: TGTGCCAGCAGTGATACGAGACAGAGACAAACTGGAAACACCATATATTTT. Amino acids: CASSDTRQRQTGNTIYF.